One T cell receptor (beta chain) is described in this entry. The treatment denotes: preoperative locoregional IRX-2 cytokine immunotherapy. This record comes from a study of preoperative IRX-2 immunotherapy in early breast cancer. Produced via immunoSEQ multiplex PCR; TCRdb's table is partial and in-frame only. The sample records about 67,000 clones, roughly 95% being singletons. The CDR3 runs to 14 residues. V was pared by 4 bases and J by 5 bases, with 7 bases of the junction left unmatched. The germline gives CDR1 ENHRY, CDR2 SYGVKD. The gene calls are TRBV10-3 and TRBJ1-1, with 7 bases lining up with TRBD1. Sample collection occurred from a patient treated with IRX-2 immunotherapy. The TCR sequence derives from a human donor with breast cancer. CDR3 loop: CAISVKTGPTEAFF. CDR3 sequence (DNA): TGTGCCATCAGTGTAAAGACAGGGCCGACTGAAGCTTTCTTT.